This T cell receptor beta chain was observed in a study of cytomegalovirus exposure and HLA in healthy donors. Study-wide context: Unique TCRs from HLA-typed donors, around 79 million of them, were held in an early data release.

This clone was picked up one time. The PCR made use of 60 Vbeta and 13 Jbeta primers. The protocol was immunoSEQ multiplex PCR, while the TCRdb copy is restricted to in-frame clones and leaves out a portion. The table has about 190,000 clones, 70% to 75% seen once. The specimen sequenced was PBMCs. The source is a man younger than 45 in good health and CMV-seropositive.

CDR3 DNA: TGCGCCAGCAGCTTGGTGGGAGGGGACACTGAAGCTTTCTTT. It specifies CASSLVGGDTEAFF. The chain links TRBV5-1 to TRBJ1-1; D may be TRBD1 (5 bases). Germline V CDR1 and CDR2: SGHRS, YFSETQ. The V and J ends lost 0 bases and 3 bases respectively, with 9 bases between them. The CDR3 spans 14 residues.